This T cell receptor (beta chain) was sequenced during a study of blood T cell repertoires in COVID-19. TCRdb's copy holds only in-frame clones and misses some; the assay was immunoSEQ multiplex PCR. The sample carries 300,000 or so clones, roughly 84% recorded once. This clone was counted only a few times. Participants were aged 18 to 89 years, lived in about two dozen US areas, and enrolled virtually. Sequenced: PBMCs or T cells enriched from blood (not recorded which). The TCR originated in a woman between 25 and 40 years old who had recovered from COVID-19.

The CDR3 sequence is CAWSDKGVQPQHF. The CDR3 DNA sequence: TGTGCCTGGAGTGACAAGGGGGTACAGCCCCAGCATTTT. The chain combines TRBV30 with TRBJ1-5; a weak D match, TRBD1 (6 bases). Germline V gives CDR1 GTSNPN, CDR2 SVGIG (reference sequence). The CDR3 extends over 13 amino acids. V dropped 1 base and J dropped 7 bases, with 11 bases sitting between them. The whole variable domain, filled in from reference TRBV30 and TRBJ1-5, reads SQTIHQWPATLVQPVGSPLSLECTVEGTSNPNLYWYRQAAGRGLQLLFYSVGIGQISSEVPQNLSASRPQDRQFILSSKKLLLSDSGFYLCAWSDKGVQPQHFGDGTRLSIL.